A selection of T cell receptor beta chains follows, all from one sample in a study of breast tumors, draining lymph nodes, adjacent tissues. TCRdb reprocessed the multiplex PCR reads via MiXCR and lists one record per CDR3 protein. The top ten clones hold approximately 1% of a sample with 290,000 or so distinct CDR3 sequences, more than 30% of them seen once. The specimen sequenced was axillary lymph node tissue. Receptor source: a female donor with breast cancer. Some clones in this sample may be carry-over from other donors' samples. The conserved cysteine and the conserved F or W are not part of the CDR3 here.

v_call: TRBV4-2; j_call: TRBJ2-3; cdr3_aa: ASSQEHSGRYDTQY
v_call: TRBV4-3; j_call: TRBJ2-7; cdr3_aa: ASSQVQGNYEQY
v_call: TRBV11-3; j_call: TRBJ2-4; cdr3_aa: ASSAQALAKNIQY
v_call: TRBV10-2; j_call: TRBJ2-1; cdr3_aa: ASSQETGRASYNEQF
v_call: TRBV14; j_call: TRBJ2-6; cdr3_aa: ASSHGGTGANVLT
v_call: TRBV6-2/TRBV6-3; j_call: TRBJ2-7; cdr3_aa: ARDEQY
v_call: TRBV5-5; j_call: TRBJ1-2; cdr3_aa: ASSLGPSYGYT
v_call: TRBV15; j_call: TRBJ1-1; cdr3_aa: ATSRGGTLKGVEAF
v_call: TRBV25-1; j_call: TRBJ1-1; cdr3_aa: ASSERGAPSTETF
v_call: TRBV20-1; j_call: TRBJ2-1; cdr3_aa: SAPDPLAALYNEQF
v_call: TRBV7-2; j_call: TRBJ1-3; cdr3_aa: ASLEAGRNTIY
v_call: TRBV11-3; j_call: TRBJ2-1; cdr3_aa: ASSLRLGGEQF
v_call: TRBV7-9; j_call: TRBJ2-5; cdr3_aa: ASSLGGRGMPQEPQY
v_call: TRBV29-1; j_call: TRBJ1-2; cdr3_aa: SVVRLAGQTYGYT
v_call: TRBV19; j_call: TRBJ1-5; cdr3_aa: ASSIARGSFGQPQH
v_call: TRBV6-1; j_call: TRBJ1-3; cdr3_aa: ASSRSTGNTIY
v_call: TRBV5-5; j_call: TRBJ1-3; cdr3_aa: ASSRTESGASGNTIY